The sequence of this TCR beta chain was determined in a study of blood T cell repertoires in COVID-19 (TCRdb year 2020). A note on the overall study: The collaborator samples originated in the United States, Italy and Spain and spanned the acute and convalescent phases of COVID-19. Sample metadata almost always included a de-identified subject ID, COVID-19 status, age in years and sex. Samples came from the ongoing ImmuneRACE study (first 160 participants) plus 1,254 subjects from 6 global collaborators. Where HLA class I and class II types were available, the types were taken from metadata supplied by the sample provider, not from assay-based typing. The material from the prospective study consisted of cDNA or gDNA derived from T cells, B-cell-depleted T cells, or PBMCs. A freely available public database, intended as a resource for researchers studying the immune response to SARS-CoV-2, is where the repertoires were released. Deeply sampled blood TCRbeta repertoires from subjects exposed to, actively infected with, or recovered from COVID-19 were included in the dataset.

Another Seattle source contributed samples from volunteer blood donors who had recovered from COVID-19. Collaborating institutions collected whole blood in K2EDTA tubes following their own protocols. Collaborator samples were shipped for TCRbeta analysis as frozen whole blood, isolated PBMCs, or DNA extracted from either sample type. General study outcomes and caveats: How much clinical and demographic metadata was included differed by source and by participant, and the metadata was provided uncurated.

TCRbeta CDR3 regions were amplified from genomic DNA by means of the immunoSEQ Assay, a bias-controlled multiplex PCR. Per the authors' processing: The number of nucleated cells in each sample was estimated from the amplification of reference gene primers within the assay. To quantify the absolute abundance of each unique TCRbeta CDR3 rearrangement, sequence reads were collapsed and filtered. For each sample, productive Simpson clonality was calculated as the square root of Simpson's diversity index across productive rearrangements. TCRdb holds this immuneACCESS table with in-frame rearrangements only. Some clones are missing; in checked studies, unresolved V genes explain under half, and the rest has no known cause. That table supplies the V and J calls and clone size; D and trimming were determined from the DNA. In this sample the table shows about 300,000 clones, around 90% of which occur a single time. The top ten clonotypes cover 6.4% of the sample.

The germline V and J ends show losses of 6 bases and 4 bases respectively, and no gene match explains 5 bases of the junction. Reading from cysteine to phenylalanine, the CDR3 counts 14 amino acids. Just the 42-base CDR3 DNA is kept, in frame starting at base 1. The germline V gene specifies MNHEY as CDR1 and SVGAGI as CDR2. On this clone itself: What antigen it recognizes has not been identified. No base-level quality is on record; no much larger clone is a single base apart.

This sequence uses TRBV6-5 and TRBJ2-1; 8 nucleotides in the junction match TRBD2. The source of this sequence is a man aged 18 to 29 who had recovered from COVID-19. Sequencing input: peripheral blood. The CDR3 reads CASRQTSGYNEQFF. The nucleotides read TGTGCCAGCAGGCAAACTAGCGGATACAATGAGCAGTTCTTC.